Given below is one T cell receptor beta chain in context. The record originates from a study of cytomegalovirus exposure and HLA in healthy donors. Healthy bone marrow donors made up the donor group. Trimming stripped 9 bases from V and 3 bases from J, with 18 bases between. The CDR3 is 14 amino acids. From germline, CDR1 is SGHRS and CDR2 YFSETQ. The PCR had 60 Vbeta and 13 Jbeta primers. TCRdb's copy holds only in-frame clones and misses some; the assay was immunoSEQ multiplex PCR. Among 120,000 or so clones listed, 80% were seen once. The sequence was obtained from a female donor in good health and CMV-seropositive. Sequencing was done on a sample of PBMCs. The chain uses TRBV5-1 and TRBJ1-1, with D possibly matching TRBD1 (6 bases). The CDR3 DNA reads TGCGCCAACACTCTACAGGGATCGGACACTGAAGCTTTCTTT. It codes for CANTLQGSDTEAFF.